This T cell receptor beta chain originates from a study of blood T cell repertoires in COVID-19. Germline CDR1 and CDR2: SNHLY and FYNNEI. CDR3 length equals 16 residues. J was trimmed by 0 bases and V by 9 bases; bases with no gene match: 10. In the original workflow: It was from reference gene primer amplification that nucleated cell counts were estimated. Method: immunoSEQ multiplex PCR; TCRdb's copy keeps in-frame clones and lacks some. The DNA gave D and trimming, while V, J and clone size come from that table. Here the sample spans approximately 20,000 clones, over 65% being singletons. The V and J genes are TRBV2 and TRBJ1-3; 8 bases line up with TRBD1. This receptor was obtained from a human donor in a cohort sampled during active COVID-19. Sequencing input: peripheral blood. The CDR3 loop reads CARSQGAGGSGNTIYF. Here the CDR3 DNA reads TGTGCCAGATCCCAGGGGGCAGGAGGCTCTGGAAACACCATATATTTT.